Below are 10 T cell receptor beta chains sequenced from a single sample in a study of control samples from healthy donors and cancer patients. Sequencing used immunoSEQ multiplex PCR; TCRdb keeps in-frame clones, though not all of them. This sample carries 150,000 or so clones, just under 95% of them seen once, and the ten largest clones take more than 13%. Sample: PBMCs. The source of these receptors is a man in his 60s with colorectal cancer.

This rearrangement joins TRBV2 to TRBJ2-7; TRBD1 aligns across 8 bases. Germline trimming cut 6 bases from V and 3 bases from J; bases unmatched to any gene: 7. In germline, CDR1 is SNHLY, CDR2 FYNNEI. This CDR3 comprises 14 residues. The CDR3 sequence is CASREQGVVYEQYF. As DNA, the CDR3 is TGTGCCAGCAGGGAACAGGGGGTGGTCTACGAGCAGTACTTC.

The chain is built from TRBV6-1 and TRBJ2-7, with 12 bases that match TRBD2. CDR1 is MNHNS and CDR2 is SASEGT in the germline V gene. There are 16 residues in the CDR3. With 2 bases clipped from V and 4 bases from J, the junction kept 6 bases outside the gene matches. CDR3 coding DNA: TGTGCCAGCAGTGAAAGCCCCGGACTAGCGGGGTACGAGCAGTACTTC. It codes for CASSESPGLAGYEQYF.

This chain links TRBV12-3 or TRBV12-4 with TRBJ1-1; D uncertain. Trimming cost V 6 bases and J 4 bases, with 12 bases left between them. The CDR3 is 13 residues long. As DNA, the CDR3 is TGTGCCAGCAGCCTTGAAGGGCGCACTGAAGCTTTCTTT. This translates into CASSLEGRTEAFF.

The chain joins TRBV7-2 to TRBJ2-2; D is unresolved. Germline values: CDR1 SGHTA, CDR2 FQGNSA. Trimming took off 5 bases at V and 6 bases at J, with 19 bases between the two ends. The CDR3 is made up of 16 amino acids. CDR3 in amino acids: CASSRRAGFVPGELFF. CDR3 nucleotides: TGTGCCAGCAGCAGAAGAGCCGGATTCGTGCCCGGGGAGCTGTTTTTT.

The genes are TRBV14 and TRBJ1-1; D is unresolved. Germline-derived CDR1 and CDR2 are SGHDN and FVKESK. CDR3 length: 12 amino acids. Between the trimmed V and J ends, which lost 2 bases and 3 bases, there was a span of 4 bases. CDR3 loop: CASSQPYTEAFF. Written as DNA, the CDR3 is TGTGCCAGCAGCCAACCATACACTGAAGCTTTCTTT.

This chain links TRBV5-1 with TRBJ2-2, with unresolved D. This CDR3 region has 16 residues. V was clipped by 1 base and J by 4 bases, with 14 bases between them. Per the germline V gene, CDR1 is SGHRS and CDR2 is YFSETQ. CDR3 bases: TGCGCCAGCAGCTTGTTTACCGAGCCGGGCACCGGGGAGCTGTTTTTT. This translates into CASSLFTEPGTGELFF.

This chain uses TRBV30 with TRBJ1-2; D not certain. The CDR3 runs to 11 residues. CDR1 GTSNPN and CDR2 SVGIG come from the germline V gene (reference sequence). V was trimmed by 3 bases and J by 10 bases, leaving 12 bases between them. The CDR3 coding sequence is TGTGCCTGGAGCTTCTCAAGCCACTACACCTTC. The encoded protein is CAWSFSSHYTF.

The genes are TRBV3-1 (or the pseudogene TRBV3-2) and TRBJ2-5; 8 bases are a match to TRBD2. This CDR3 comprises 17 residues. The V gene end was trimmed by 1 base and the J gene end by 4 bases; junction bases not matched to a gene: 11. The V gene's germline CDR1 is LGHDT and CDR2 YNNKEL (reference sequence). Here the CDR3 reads CASSQGVVAGGIETQYF. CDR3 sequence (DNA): TGTGCCAGCAGCCAAGGGGTTGTGGCGGGGGGAATAGAGACCCAGTACTTC.

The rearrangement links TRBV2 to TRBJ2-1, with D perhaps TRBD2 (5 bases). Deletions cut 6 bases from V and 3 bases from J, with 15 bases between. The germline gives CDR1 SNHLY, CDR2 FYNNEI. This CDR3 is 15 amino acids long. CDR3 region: CASSLSRELYNEQFF. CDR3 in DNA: TGTGCCAGCAGCCTTTCACGGGAACTCTACAATGAGCAGTTCTTC.

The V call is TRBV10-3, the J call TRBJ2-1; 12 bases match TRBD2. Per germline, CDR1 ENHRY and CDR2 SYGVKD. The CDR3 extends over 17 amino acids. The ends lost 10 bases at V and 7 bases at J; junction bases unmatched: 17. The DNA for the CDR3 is TGTGCCACCTCCGACGGGCTAGCGGGGGGGCTAGGTAATGAGCAGTTCTTC. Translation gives CATSDGLAGGLGNEQFF.